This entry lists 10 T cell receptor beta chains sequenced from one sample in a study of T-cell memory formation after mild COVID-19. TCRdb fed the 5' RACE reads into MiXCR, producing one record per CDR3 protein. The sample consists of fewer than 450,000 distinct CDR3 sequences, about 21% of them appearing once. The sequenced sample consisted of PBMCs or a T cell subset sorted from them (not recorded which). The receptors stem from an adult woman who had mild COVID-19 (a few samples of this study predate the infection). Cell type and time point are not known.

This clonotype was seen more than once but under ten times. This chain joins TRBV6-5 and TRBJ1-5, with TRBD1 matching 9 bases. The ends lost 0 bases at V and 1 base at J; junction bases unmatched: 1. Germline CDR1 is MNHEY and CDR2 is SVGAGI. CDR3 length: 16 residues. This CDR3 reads CASSYSGQGSNQPQHF. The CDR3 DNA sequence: TGTGCCAGCAGTTACTCGGGACAGGGAAGCAATCAGCCCCAGCATTTT.

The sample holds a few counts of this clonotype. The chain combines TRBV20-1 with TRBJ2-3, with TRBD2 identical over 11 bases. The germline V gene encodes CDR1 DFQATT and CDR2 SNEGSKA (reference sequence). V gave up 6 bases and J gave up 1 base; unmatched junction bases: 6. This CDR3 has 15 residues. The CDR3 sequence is CSAPTSGGRTDTQYF. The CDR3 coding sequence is TGCAGTGCACCTACTAGCGGGGGTCGCACAGATACGCAGTATTTT.

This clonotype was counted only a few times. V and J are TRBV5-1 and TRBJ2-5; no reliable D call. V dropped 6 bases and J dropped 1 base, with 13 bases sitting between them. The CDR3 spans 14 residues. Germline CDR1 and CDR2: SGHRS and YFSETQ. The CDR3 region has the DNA TGCGCCAGCACGCCGCACAGTCTCCAAGAGACCCAGTACTTC. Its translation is CASTPHSLQETQYF.

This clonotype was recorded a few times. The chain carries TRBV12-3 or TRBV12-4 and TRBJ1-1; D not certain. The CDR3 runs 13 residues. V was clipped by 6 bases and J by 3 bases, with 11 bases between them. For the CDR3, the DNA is TGTGCCAGCAGGACTAGGACGTACACTGAAGCTTTCTTT. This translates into CASRTRTYTEAFF.

CDR3 sequence reads: CASSLDEAEAFF. The CDR3 DNA sequence: TGTGCCAGCAGCCTGGACGAAGCTGAAGCTTTCTTT. The V gene is TRBV7-8, the J gene TRBJ1-1; D is uncertain. Germline values: CDR1 SGHVS, CDR2 FQNEAQ. V lost 5 bases to trimming and J lost 6 bases, with 10 bases between them. CDR3 length: 12 amino acids. The whole variable domain, filled in from reference TRBV7-8 and TRBJ1-1, reads GAGVSQSPRYKVAKRGQDVALRCDPISGHVSLFWYQQALGQGPEFLTYFQNEAQLDKSGLPSDRFFAERPEGSVSTLKIQRTQQEDSAVYLCASSLDEAEAFFGQGTRLTVV.

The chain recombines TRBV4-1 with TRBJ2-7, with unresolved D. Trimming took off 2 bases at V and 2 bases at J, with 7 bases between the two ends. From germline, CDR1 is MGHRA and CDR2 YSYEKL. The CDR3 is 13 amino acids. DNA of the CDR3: TGCGCCAGCAGCCAATCACACACCTACGAGCAGTACTTC. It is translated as CASSQSHTYEQYF.

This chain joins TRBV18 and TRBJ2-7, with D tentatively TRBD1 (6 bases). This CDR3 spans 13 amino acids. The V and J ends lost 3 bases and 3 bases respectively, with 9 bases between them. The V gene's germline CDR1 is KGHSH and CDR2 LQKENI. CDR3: CASSPGQHYEQYF. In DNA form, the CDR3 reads TGTGCCAGCTCACCGGGACAACACTACGAGCAGTACTTC.

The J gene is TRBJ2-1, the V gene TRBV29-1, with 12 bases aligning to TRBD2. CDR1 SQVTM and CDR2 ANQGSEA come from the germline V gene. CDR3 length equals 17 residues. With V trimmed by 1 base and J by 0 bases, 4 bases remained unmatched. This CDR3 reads CSVEGLAGDSSYNEQFF. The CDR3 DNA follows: TGCAGCGTTGAAGGACTAGCGGGGGATAGCTCCTACAATGAGCAGTTCTTC.

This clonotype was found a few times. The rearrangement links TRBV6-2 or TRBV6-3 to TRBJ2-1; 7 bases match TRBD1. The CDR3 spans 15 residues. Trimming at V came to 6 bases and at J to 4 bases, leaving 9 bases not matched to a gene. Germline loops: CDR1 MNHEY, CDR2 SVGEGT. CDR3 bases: TGTGCCAGCAGCCGCCGGGACAGATTGTACAATGAGCAGTTCTTC. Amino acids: CASSRRDRLYNEQFF.

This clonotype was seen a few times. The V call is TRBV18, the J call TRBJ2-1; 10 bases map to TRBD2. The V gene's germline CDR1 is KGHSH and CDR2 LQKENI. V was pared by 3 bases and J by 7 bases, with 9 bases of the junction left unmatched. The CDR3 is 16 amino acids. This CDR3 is CASSPSRAGGRNEQFF. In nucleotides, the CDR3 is TGTGCCAGCTCACCGTCCCGAGCGGGAGGGAGAAATGAGCAGTTCTTC.